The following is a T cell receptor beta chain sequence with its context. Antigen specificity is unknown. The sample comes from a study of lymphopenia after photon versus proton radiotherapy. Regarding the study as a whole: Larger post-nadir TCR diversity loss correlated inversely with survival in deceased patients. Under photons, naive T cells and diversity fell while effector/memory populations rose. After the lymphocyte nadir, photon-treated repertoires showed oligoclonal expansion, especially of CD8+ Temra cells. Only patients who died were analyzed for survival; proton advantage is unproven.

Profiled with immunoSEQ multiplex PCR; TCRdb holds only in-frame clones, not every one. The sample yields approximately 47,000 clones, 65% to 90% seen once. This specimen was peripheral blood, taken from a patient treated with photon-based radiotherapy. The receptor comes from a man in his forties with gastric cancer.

In nucleotides, the CDR3 is TGTGCCAGCAGCTCCCCTCGGTCCTACAATGAGCAGTTCTTC. It encodes CASSSPRSYNEQFF. The V gene is TRBV7-2, the J gene TRBJ2-1; no clear D. Trimming removed 4 bases at V and 1 base at J, with 8 bases between. The CDR3 runs to 14 residues. Germline CDR1 and CDR2: SGHTA and FQGNSA.